This TCR beta chain was sequenced for a study of T cells in Graves' hyperthyroidism and ophthalmopathy. Study at large: Staff took peripheral blood when the initial diagnosis was made, before any treatment began.

TCR beta CDR3 regions were amplified from RNA transcripts. The HTBI primer set served for first-round RT-PCR of the TCR CDR3. In TCRdb, the multiplex PCR reads were re-called with MiXCR into one record per CDR3 protein. The data contain more than 300,000 distinct CDR3 sequences, roughly 15% of them seen just once; the ten biggest clones take up 34%. Broader study findings: Most thyroid-expanded clonotypes above 0.001 were also found in blood.

The ends lost 4 bases at V and 1 base at J; junction bases unmatched: 10. This CDR3 comprises 17 residues. Germline V gene data show CDR1 as MGHRA and CDR2 as YSYEKL. A word on this clonotype: Its antigen is not identified.

Source material: blood. The receptor comes from a woman aged 25-40 years with Graves' hyperthyroidism that later progressed to Graves' ophthalmopathy. The chain combines TRBV4-1 with TRBJ1-1, with 9 nucleotides matching TRBD1. The CDR3, as DNA: TGCGCCAGCAGCCGGATCACAGGGGGCGCTGGGAACACTGAAGCTTTCTTT. It encodes CASSRITGGAGNTEAFF.